These T cell receptor beta chains were read from a single sample in a study of vaccination and CD4 T cells after COVID-19. In TCRdb, the PCR reads were re-called with MiXCR into one record per CDR3 protein. The data show roughly 7,500 distinct CDR3 sequences, about 46% seen once. For these TCRs, the target antigens are not known. Sequenced input: CD4+ T cells from blood, cultured in vitro. The receptor source for this set is a human donor who had recovered from COVID-19. Both conserved end residues are part of each CDR3. The order of the fields is D gene, clone size, V gene, J gene, CDR3 DNA, CDR3 protein. D genes are given only for firm matches. Size tells how often a clone was seen (once, few, many) or the class of an expanded clone, and some rows leave it out.

d_call: NA
clone_size: NA
v_call: TRBV10-3
j_call: TRBJ1-1
cdr3_nt: TGTGCCAGCAAAATAGCCCGCGAGAACACTGAAGCTTTCTTT
cdr3_aa: CASKIARENTEAFF

d_call: NA
clone_size: few
v_call: TRBV12-3/TRBV12-4
j_call: TRBJ2-7
cdr3_nt: TGTGCCAGCACCTTAACAAACCCGGCCCTTGGCGAGCAGTACTTC
cdr3_aa: CASTLTNPALGEQYF

d_call: NA
clone_size: NA
v_call: TRBV12-5
j_call: TRBJ2-5
cdr3_nt: TGTGCTAGTGGTTTGGGTAGGGTCTGGAGTAGGGAGACCCAGTACTTC
cdr3_aa: CASGLGRVWSRETQYF

d_call: NA
clone_size: NA
v_call: TRBV27
j_call: TRBJ2-7
cdr3_nt: TGTGCCAGCAGGAAACCCCATAGACACCCCGAAAGCTACGAGCAGTACTTC
cdr3_aa: CASRKPHRHPESYEQYF

d_call: NA
clone_size: few
v_call: TRBV25-1
j_call: TRBJ1-4
cdr3_nt: TGTGCCAGCAGTTCTCCGGGGAGAAATAATGAAAAACTGTTTTTT
cdr3_aa: CASSSPGRNNEKLFF

d_call: NA
clone_size: few
v_call: TRBV7-2
j_call: TRBJ2-2
cdr3_nt: TGTGCCAGCAGCTTAGGCTTTGGGCAGCTCTCGAACACCGGGGAGCTGTTTTTT
cdr3_aa: CASSLGFGQLSNTGELFF

d_call: NA
clone_size: medium-sized
v_call: TRBV7-2
j_call: TRBJ1-4
cdr3_nt: TGTGCCAGCAGCCGCATGGCGGAAAAACTGTTTTTT
cdr3_aa: CASSRMAEKLFF

d_call: TRBD2
clone_size: few
v_call: TRBV20-1
j_call: TRBJ2-5
cdr3_nt: TGCAGTGTCTTACTAGCGGGGGAAGAGACCCAGTACTTC
cdr3_aa: CSVLLAGEETQYF

d_call: TRBD2
clone_size: NA
v_call: TRBV2
j_call: TRBJ2-7
cdr3_nt: TGTGCCAGCACCAAGACTAGCGGGGCCTACGAGCAGTACTTC
cdr3_aa: CASTKTSGAYEQYF

d_call: TRBD2
clone_size: NA
v_call: TRBV6-5
j_call: TRBJ2-7
cdr3_nt: TGTGCCAGCAGTTACACACTAGCGCTCCACGAGCAGTACTTC
cdr3_aa: CASSYTLALHEQYF

d_call: NA
clone_size: NA
v_call: TRBV9
j_call: TRBJ2-3
cdr3_nt: TGTGCCAGCAGCCCTTACTATTACAGGGATACGCAGTATTTT
cdr3_aa: CASSPYYYRDTQYF

d_call: TRBD1
clone_size: once
v_call: TRBV7-3
j_call: TRBJ2-1
cdr3_nt: TGTGCCAGCAGCTTAGGGACAGGGACCCTCAATGAGCAGTTCTTC
cdr3_aa: CASSLGTGTLNEQFF

d_call: NA
clone_size: NA
v_call: TRBV4-3
j_call: TRBJ2-7
cdr3_nt: TGCGCCAGCAGCCAGATGATTAGCTCCTACGAGCAGTACTTC
cdr3_aa: CASSQMISSYEQYF

d_call: TRBD1
clone_size: few
v_call: TRBV6-1
j_call: TRBJ1-4
cdr3_nt: TGTGCCAGCAGTCAACAGGGGGCTAATGAAAAACTGTTTTTT
cdr3_aa: CASSQQGANEKLFF

d_call: TRBD2
clone_size: NA
v_call: TRBV20-1
j_call: TRBJ2-7
cdr3_nt: TGCAGTGCTAGGGGGGGGAGGGCAACCTACGAGCAGTACTTC
cdr3_aa: CSARGGRATYEQYF

d_call: NA
clone_size: NA
v_call: TRBV7-2
j_call: TRBJ1-4
cdr3_nt: TGTGCCAGCAGCCCACCGGGCAATGAAAAACTGTTTTTT
cdr3_aa: CASSPPGNEKLFF

d_call: NA
clone_size: once
v_call: TRBV30
j_call: TRBJ1-2
cdr3_nt: TGTGCCTGGAGTTCCAAGGCCCTCCTCTATGGCTACACCTTC
cdr3_aa: CAWSSKALLYGYTF

d_call: NA
clone_size: few
v_call: TRBV7-2
j_call: TRBJ1-2
cdr3_nt: TGTGCCAGCAGCTTAGATAATGGTCTTAACTATGGCTACACCTTC
cdr3_aa: CASSLDNGLNYGYTF

d_call: TRBD1
clone_size: NA
v_call: TRBV12-3/TRBV12-4
j_call: TRBJ2-3
cdr3_nt: TGTGCCAGCAGTCGCCGGACAGGGAGCACAGATACGCAGTATTTT
cdr3_aa: CASSRRTGSTDTQYF

d_call: NA
clone_size: NA
v_call: TRBV5-1
j_call: TRBJ1-2
cdr3_nt: TGCGCCAGCAGCTTGGGTGGGGTTACGGATGGCTACACCTTC
cdr3_aa: CASSLGGVTDGYTF

d_call: TRBD2
clone_size: NA
v_call: TRBV6-1
j_call: TRBJ2-3
cdr3_nt: TGTGCCAGCAGTGAAATGTTAAGGCTAGCGGCGAGCACAGATACGCAGTATTTT
cdr3_aa: CASSEMLRLAASTDTQYF

d_call: TRBD1
clone_size: NA
v_call: TRBV7-9
j_call: TRBJ1-2
cdr3_nt: TGTGCCAGCAGCACCCGGGACAGGGTGGGTGGCTACACCTTC
cdr3_aa: CASSTRDRVGGYTF

d_call: NA
clone_size: NA
v_call: TRBV11-1
j_call: TRBJ2-2
cdr3_nt: TGTGCCAGCAGCTCTGACCGGCCCACCGGGGAGCTGTTTTTT
cdr3_aa: CASSSDRPTGELFF

d_call: TRBD1
clone_size: NA
v_call: TRBV20-1
j_call: TRBJ1-4
cdr3_nt: TGCAGTGCTAAGGGACAGGCAGGGGAAAAACTGTTTTTT
cdr3_aa: CSAKGQAGEKLFF

d_call: TRBD2
clone_size: NA
v_call: TRBV24-1
j_call: TRBJ2-1
cdr3_nt: TGTGCCACCAGTGATTCGGGGCGGGAGAGGGATGAGCAGTTCTTC
cdr3_aa: CATSDSGRERDEQFF

d_call: NA
clone_size: NA
v_call: TRBV20-1
j_call: TRBJ2-3
cdr3_nt: TGCAGCTCTGATGTGGGCACAGATACGCAGTATTTT
cdr3_aa: CSSDVGTDTQYF

d_call: TRBD1
clone_size: NA
v_call: TRBV6-2/TRBV6-3
j_call: TRBJ1-4
cdr3_nt: TGTGCCAGCAGCTGGACAGGAAGCGTAAAACTGTTTTTT
cdr3_aa: CASSWTGSVKLFF